This passage covers 25 T cell receptor beta chains from one sample sequenced in a study of a mutant IDH1 vaccine in newly diagnosed glioma. Time point given: week 11, during vaccination. Each vaccine dose was 300 ug of mutant IDH1 20-mer peptide, with topical imiquimod. TCRdb's copy holds only in-frame clones and misses some; the assay was immunoSEQ multiplex PCR. This sample yields 50,000 to 75,000 clones, of which roughly 80% are seen a single time; more than 5.5% belongs to the top ten. The antigens for these receptors are not known. The source material was PBMCs, sampled from a glioma patient whose treatment included an IDH1 peptide vaccine. These receptors were collected from a man aged 50 or older with glioma.

The chain carries TRBV25-1 and TRBJ1-4; TRBD1 might be the D (5 bases). Germline assignment: CDR1 MGHDK and CDR2 SYGVNS. V was clipped by 2 bases and J by 7 bases, with 14 bases between them. The CDR3 extends over 15 amino acids. This CDR3 is CASSEGTLGSEKLFF. DNA of the CDR3: TGTGCCAGCAGTGAAGGGACCCTGGGGAGTGAAAAACTGTTTTTT.

This clone was observed a single time. CDR3 nucleotide sequence: TGTGCCAGCAGCGGGACTAGATTCGCGTTCTTC. This encodes CASSGTRFAFF. The V gene is TRBV2, the J gene TRBJ2-1, with TRBD2 identical over 8 bases. The CDR3 has 11 amino acids. Germline trimming cut 6 bases from V and 15 bases from J; bases unmatched to any gene: 7. CDR1 is SNHLY and CDR2 is FYNNEI in the germline V gene.

CDR3 protein: CASGRGTSTNEKLFF. In nucleotides, the CDR3 is TGTGCTAGTGGTCGGGGGACGTCAACTAATGAAAAACTGTTTTTT. This rearrangement joins TRBV12-5 to TRBJ1-4; D may be TRBD1 (5 bases). V lost 5 bases and J lost 0, with 10 bases in between. Germline assignment: CDR1 LGHNT and CDR2 FRNRAP. CDR3 length equals 15 residues. Combining the CDR3 with reference TRBV12-5 and TRBJ1-4 gives the whole variable domain DARVTQTPRHKVTEMGQEVTMRCQPILGHNTVFWYRQTMMQGLELLAYFRNRAPLDDSGMPKDRFSAEMPDATLATLKIQPSEPRDSAVYFCASGRGTSTNEKLFFGSGTQLSVL.

The chain links TRBV5-8 to TRBJ1-6, with D perhaps TRBD1 (5 bases). Germline V gene data show CDR1 as SGHTS and CDR2 as YDEGEE. This CDR3 has 14 amino acids. V lost 2 bases, J lost 7 bases, and 10 bases lay in between. The DNA of the CDR3 is TGTGCCAGCAGCTTCGGGACTGAGAATTCACCCCTCCACTTT. It encodes CASSFGTENSPLHF.

The sample holds a few counts of this clone. The chain has TRBV6-1 and TRBJ1-4; TRBD1 is a possible D gene (5 bases). The CDR3 length is 14 residues. V was cut by 6 bases and J by 6 bases, with 14 bases left in between. Germline loops: CDR1 MNHNS, CDR2 SASEGT. CDR3 sequence (DNA): TGTGCCAGCAGCCCATTACGGGGGGATGAAAAACTGTTTTTT. It specifies CASSPLRGDEKLFF.

The chain has TRBV11-3 and TRBJ1-2, with D perhaps TRBD1 (5 bases). Germline V CDR1 and CDR2: SGHNT, YENEEA. There are 13 residues in the CDR3. Trimming took 5 bases from V and 8 from J, leaving 15 bases between them. CDR3 in DNA: TGTGCCAGCAGCCCCCGTCAGGGCAGGGGCTACACCTTC. The encoded protein is CASSPRQGRGYTF.

The V and J genes are TRBV28 and TRBJ2-5; TRBD1 or TRBD2 may be the D gene (5 bases each). Germline CDR1 is MDHEN and CDR2 is SYDVKM. V shed 0 bases and J shed 4 bases, with 9 bases lying between them. The CDR3 has 14 residues. CDR3 in DNA: TGTGCCAGCAGTTTATGGACTGGGGGAGAGACCCAGTACTTC. Encoded protein: CASSLWTGGETQYF.

The chain has TRBV5-1 and TRBJ2-1, with D perhaps matching TRBD1 or TRBD2 (5 bases each). This CDR3 region has 15 residues. Germline CDR1 reads SGHRS; CDR2 reads YFSETQ. V shed 5 bases and J shed 0 bases, with 12 bases lying between them. The CDR3 DNA reads TGCGCCAGCAGGATGGACGGGACCTCCTACAATGAGCAGTTCTTC. As protein: CASRMDGTSYNEQFF.

This rearrangement joins TRBV15 to TRBJ2-2; weak D call: TRBD1 (6 bases). The CDR3 loop spans 17 amino acids. Germline V gene sequence: CDR1 LNHNV, CDR2 YYDKDF (reference sequence). V was clipped by 0 bases and J by 6 bases, with 17 bases between them. DNA for the CDR3: TGTGCCACCAGCAGAGATTCCCTAACAGGGAGATCCGGGGAGCTGTTTTTT. Residues: CATSRDSLTGRSGELFF.

The chain joins TRBV25-1 to TRBJ2-5; 7 bases match TRBD1. This CDR3 spans 16 amino acids. The V and J ends lost 4 bases and 1 base, in that order; junction bases with no gene match: 9. CDR1 is MGHDK and CDR2 is SYGVNS in the germline V gene. The CDR3 is CASSATGVQIQETQYF. The CDR3 DNA follows: TGTGCCAGCAGTGCCACAGGGGTCCAGATCCAAGAGACCCAGTACTTC.

The J gene is TRBJ1-1, the V gene TRBV11-1; tentatively, D is TRBD1 (5 bases). The CDR3 sequence is 13 residues long. V shed 6 bases and J shed 1 base, with 9 bases lying between them. CDR1 is SGHAT, CDR2 FQDESV, per germline (reference sequence). The CDR3 loop is CASRRDRNTEAFF. The CDR3 region has the DNA TGTGCCAGCAGACGCGACAGGAACACTGAAGCTTTCTTT.

The chain joins TRBV6-1 to TRBJ2-2; 9 positions agree with TRBD1. Per germline, CDR1 MNHNS and CDR2 SASEGT. The CDR3 length is 18 residues. After removal of 4 bases from V and 7 bases from J, the junction contained 16 bases not matched to a gene. CDR3 sequence (DNA): TGTGCCAGCAGTGGGGGACAGGGCGTGGAACTGCGGAACGGGGAGCTGTTTTTT. Its translation: CASSGGQGVELRNGELFF.

The V and J genes are TRBV7-2 and TRBJ1-3; a possible D gene is TRBD1 (6 bases). The CDR3 covers 15 residues. Germline V lookup: CDR1 SGHTA, CDR2 FQGNSA. V gave up 1 base and J gave up 4 bases, with 11 bases separating them. CDR3 nucleotides: TGTGCCAGCAGCTTAGTAGGAGGGACAGGAAACACCATATATTTT. Translating gives CASSLVGGTGNTIYF.

The chain employs TRBV7-9 and TRBJ2-5; TRBD2 matches at 8 bases. Germline V gene data show CDR1 as SEHNR and CDR2 as FQNEAQ (reference sequence). The junction had 9 bases not matched to a gene; V was cut back by 5 bases and J by 4 bases. The CDR3 is 15 residues long. DNA of the CDR3: TGTGCCAGCAGCCCCACTAGCGGTGGGGGAGAGACCCAGTACTTC. This encodes CASSPTSGGGETQYF.

The rearrangement links TRBV2 to TRBJ1-5; D gene uncertain. Germline V gene data show CDR1 as SNHLY and CDR2 as FYNNEI. The CDR3 length is 14 residues. Trimming stripped 3 bases from V and 0 bases from J, with 6 bases between. The CDR3 loop reads CASSDRNSNQPQHF. CDR3 bases: TGTGCCAGCAGTGACAGAAATAGCAATCAGCCCCAGCATTTT.

This chain connects TRBV10-3 to TRBJ2-7, with 8 bases identical to TRBD2. There are 13 residues in the CDR3. V lost 8 bases and J lost 7; bases outside the gene matches: 10. Germline-derived CDR1 and CDR2 are ENHRY and SYGVKD. The CDR3 is CAIRASGGGEQYF. CDR3 nucleotide sequence: TGTGCCATCCGGGCCAGCGGGGGCGGTGAGCAGTACTTC.

There are a few counts of this clone. CDR3: CASRSALMMNTEAFF. The CDR3 DNA reads as TGTGCCAGCAGGTCGGCCCTTATGATGAACACTGAAGCTTTCTTT. The chain joins TRBV7-9 to TRBJ1-1; D remains unclear. The CDR3 is made up of 15 amino acids. Germline loops: CDR1 SEHNR, CDR2 FQNEAQ (reference sequence). Trimming cost V 6 bases and J 0 bases, with 14 bases left between them.

V is TRBV29-1 and J is TRBJ2-7; D is possibly TRBD1 (5 bases). V was pared by 7 bases and J by 0 bases, with 13 bases between. The CDR3 is 13 residues long. The germline V gene encodes CDR1 SQVTM and CDR2 ANQGSEA. CDR3 bases: TGCAGCGCTCGAGACAGCTACTCCTACGAGCAGTACTTC. Translation: CSARDSYSYEQYF.

This sequence joins TRBV19 and TRBJ2-3; TRBD2 might be the D (5 bases). This CDR3 spans 13 amino acids. With 1 base removed from V and 7 bases from J, the gap between germline ends came to 9 bases. Germline CDR1 and CDR2: LNHDA and SQIVND (reference sequence). As DNA, the CDR3 is TGTGCCAGTAGTATAGCGGGAAAGAATACGCAGTATTTT. Translating gives CASSIAGKNTQYF.

This sequence joins TRBV29-1 and TRBJ1-1; D is undetermined. V was cut by 7 bases and J by 1 base, with 10 bases left in between. The V gene's germline CDR1 is SQVTM and CDR2 ANQGSEA. This CDR3 is 12 amino acids long. CDR3 DNA sequence: TGCAGCGGTAAAAATCGGAACACTGAAGCTTTCTTT. Translated: CSGKNRNTEAFF.

The chain couples TRBV7-2 to TRBJ2-7; D is uncertain. Trimming cost V 5 bases and J 3 bases, with 8 bases left between them. Germline V gene lookup returns CDR1 SGHTA and CDR2 FQGNSA. The CDR3 contains 12 residues. The CDR3 loop is CASSRTVYEQYF. CDR3 DNA sequence: TGTGCCAGCAGCCGTACAGTCTACGAGCAGTACTTC. Based on the CDR3 plus reference TRBV7-2 and TRBJ2-7, the full variable domain is GAGVSQSPSNKVTEKGKDVELRCDPISGHTALYWYRQSLGQGLEFLIYFQGNSAPDKSGLPSDRFSAERTGGSVSTLTIQRTQQEDSAVYLCASSRTVYEQYFGPGTRLTVT.

This clone has only one observation. The chain carries TRBV27 and TRBJ2-3, with 7 bases that match TRBD1. This CDR3 spans 15 amino acids. Germline V gene lookup returns CDR1 MNHEY and CDR2 SMNVEV (reference sequence). The J segment lost 0 bases and the V segment lost 6 bases, leaving 6 bases of the junction unmatched. The CDR3 loop is CASSQDRASTDTQYF. In nucleotides, the CDR3 is TGTGCCAGCAGCCAAGACAGGGCGAGCACAGATACGCAGTATTTT.

This clone appeared once. The chain is built from TRBV13 and TRBJ2-5; TRBD2 aligns across 8 bases. Looked up from germline, CDR1 is PRHDT and CDR2 is FYEKMQ (reference sequence). This CDR3 has 16 amino acids. V was pared by 1 base and J by 5 bases, with 9 bases of the junction left unmatched. This chain's CDR3 is CASSLVTPAGEETQYF. For the CDR3, the DNA is TGTGCCAGCAGCTTAGTTACCCCAGCGGGGGAGGAGACCCAGTACTTC.

The V gene is TRBV19, the J gene TRBJ1-2; possibly TRBD1 for D (6 bases). The CDR3 is 15 residues long. Per the germline V gene, CDR1 is LNHDA and CDR2 is SQIVND (reference sequence). With 4 bases removed from V and 4 bases from J, the gap between germline ends came to 16 bases. The CDR3 DNA follows: TGTGCCAGTAGTACCCGTCGGGGGCCTGGCTATGGCTACACCTTC. This gives the protein CASSTRRGPGYGYTF.

This clone has more than one count but fewer than ten. The chain links TRBV4-1 to TRBJ1-1; D is ambiguous. The length of the CDR3 is 13 residues. Trimming removed 4 bases at V and 0 bases at J, with 6 bases between. Germline assignment: CDR1 MGHRA and CDR2 YSYEKL. The CDR3: CASSPGLNTEAFF. The DNA for the CDR3 is TGCGCCAGCAGCCCGGGATTGAACACTGAAGCTTTCTTT.